This TCR beta chain was identified in a study of response to subunit inactivated influenza vaccine. TCRdb itself ran the RT-PCR reads through MiXCR, one entry per CDR3 protein. The sample has 650,000 to 800,000 distinct CDR3 sequences; less than 20% are singletons. Per germline, CDR1 LNHNV and CDR2 YYDKDF (reference sequence). The CDR3 runs 19 residues. The trim removed 0 bases at V and 0 bases at J, leaving 8 bases unmatched. This clonotype was observed a handful of times. Its antigen is as yet unknown. Study-wide results and limits: After each seasonal influenza vaccination, few new T cells are recruited, the authors suggested.

Sequencing was performed on PBMCs from blood, taken 5 to 6 days after vaccination. This receptor was taken from a man aged 50 or older who received an inactivated influenza vaccine. The gene calls are TRBV15 and TRBJ2-3; 11 bases line up with TRBD2. This CDR3 reads CATSRDLAGGPASTDTQYF. As DNA, the CDR3 is TGTGCCACCAGCAGAGATCTAGCGGGAGGCCCTGCTAGCACAGATACGCAGTATTTT.